These 17 T cell receptor beta chains were all obtained from the same sample, sequenced in a study of neoadjuvant nivolumab and ipilimumab in lung cancer. Sequencing was performed with immunoSEQ multiplex PCR; in TCRdb, only in-frame clones are kept and a portion is missing. The table includes 15,000 to 20,000 clones, around 87% detected once. The sample here was peripheral blood, taken before neoadjuvant nivolumab, alone or with ipilimumab. These receptor sequences come from an adult with non-small cell lung cancer.

The chain is built from TRBV15 and TRBJ2-3; TRBD2 matches at 13 bases. The V gene's germline CDR1 is LNHNV and CDR2 YYDKDF (reference sequence). J gave up 4 bases and V 0 bases, and 7 bases lay outside the gene matches. The CDR3 spans 18 residues. CDR3 nucleotide sequence: TGTGCCACCAGCAGAGATTTGGGACTAGCGGGAAGGGCAGATACGCAGTATTTT. It specifies CATSRDLGLAGRADTQYF.

This rearrangement joins TRBV18 to TRBJ2-2; TRBD1 is a possible D gene (6 bases). Germline CDR1 reads KGHSH; CDR2 reads LQKENI. This CDR3 spans 16 amino acids. Trimming removed 3 bases from V and 7 bases from J, with 18 bases in between. The CDR3 DNA sequence: TGTGCCAGCTCACCCTTAGGGACAAAGACGGACGGGGAGCTGTTTTTT. Protein product: CASSPLGTKTDGELFF.

This chain uses TRBV18 with TRBJ2-2, with D maybe TRBD1 (6 bases). Germline CDR1 and CDR2: KGHSH and LQKENI. The germline V and J ends were trimmed by 6 bases and 7 bases, with 15 bases remaining between them. There are 14 residues in the CDR3. The CDR3 nucleotides read TGTGCCAGCTCGCGTGACCAGGGGATCGGGGAGCTGTTTTTT. It yields the protein CASSRDQGIGELFF.

The chain combines TRBV11-2 with TRBJ2-3; 15 nucleotides line up with TRBD2. The trim removed 5 bases at V and 3 bases at J, leaving 3 bases unmatched. This CDR3 region has 16 residues. The V gene's germline CDR1 is SGHAT and CDR2 FQNNGV. CDR3 protein: CASSPGTSGRTDTQYF. CDR3 DNA: TGTGCCAGCAGCCCTGGGACTAGCGGGAGGACAGATACGCAGTATTTT.

J is TRBJ2-1 and V is TRBV27; D may be TRBD2 (5 bases). V was cut by 3 bases and J by 9 bases, with 12 bases left in between. The CDR3 runs 13 residues. The germline V gene has CDR1 MNHEY and CDR2 SMNVEV (reference sequence). The CDR3 here is CASSFADWGEQFF. The CDR3 DNA is TGTGCCAGCAGTTTCGCGGACTGGGGTGAGCAGTTCTTC.

The chain carries TRBV19 and TRBJ1-2, with D possibly matching TRBD1 (5 bases). Per the germline V gene, CDR1 is LNHDA and CDR2 is SQIVND (reference sequence). The germline V and J ends were trimmed by 8 bases and 3 bases, with 13 bases remaining between them. The CDR3 runs 13 residues. The CDR3 bases are TGTGCCAGTGCCCCGGGGCAGGACTATGGCTACACCTTC. Translation gives CASAPGQDYGYTF. The variable domain in full, with the rest retrieved from reference TRBV19 and TRBJ1-2, is DGGITQSPKYLFRKEGQNVTLSCEQNLNHDAMYWYRQDPGQGLRLIYYSQIVNDFQKGDIAEGYSVSREKKESFPLTVTSAQKNPTAFYLCASAPGQDYGYTFGSGTRLTVV.

A few counts support this clone. The genes are TRBV5-1 and TRBJ2-1; 7 bases line up with TRBD1. Germline CDR1 reads SGHRS; CDR2 reads YFSETQ. The CDR3 contains 11 residues. The junction had 8 bases not matched to a gene; V was cut back by 6 bases and J by 14 bases. CDR3 bases: TGCGCCAGCACACAGGGGCTAGTAGAGTTCTTC. This encodes CASTQGLVEFF.

The gene calls are TRBV7-2 and TRBJ2-5; the match to TRBD1 covers 7 bases. The ends lost 6 bases at V and 4 bases at J; junction bases unmatched: 11. CDR3 length equals 15 residues. Germline loops: CDR1 SGHTA, CDR2 FQGNSA. This chain's CDR3 is CASSGLLGQAETQYF. The CDR3 region has the DNA TGTGCCAGCAGTGGACTTCTAGGACAGGCAGAGACCCAGTACTTC.

The chain is built from TRBV27 and TRBJ1-1; TRBD1 agrees at 7 bases. The germline V gene encodes CDR1 MNHEY and CDR2 SMNVEV (reference sequence). V lost 3 bases, J lost 1 base, and 5 bases stayed unmatched. The CDR3 loop spans 15 amino acids. CDR3 residues: CASSFAGTANTEAFF. CDR3 DNA: TGTGCCAGCAGTTTCGCCGGGACAGCGAACACTGAAGCTTTCTTT.

J is TRBJ2-7 and V is TRBV7-2, with D tentatively TRBD2 (6 bases). Germline V gene sequence: CDR1 SGHTA, CDR2 FQGNSA. Trimming left V 3 bases short and J 3 bases short, with 9 bases between. CDR3 size: 13 residues. Here the CDR3 reads CASSLGGVYEQYF. CDR3 nucleotides: TGTGCCAGCAGCTTGGGCGGGGTCTACGAGCAGTACTTC.

This clone was detected only a few times. This rearrangement joins TRBV7-2 to TRBJ2-3, with 11 nucleotides matching TRBD1. V dropped 2 bases and J dropped 5; count of bases not matched to a gene: 3. This CDR3 comprises 15 residues. CDR1 is SGHTA and CDR2 is FQGNSA in the germline V gene. The CDR3 protein is CASSLLGQGGDTQYF. In DNA form, the CDR3 reads TGTGCCAGCAGCTTATTGGGACAGGGGGGAGATACGCAGTATTTT.

This chain links TRBV11-2 with TRBJ2-7, with 7 bases lining up with TRBD1. Germline V lookup: CDR1 SGHAT, CDR2 FQNNGV. The trim removed 1 base at V and 0 bases at J, leaving 6 bases unmatched. The CDR3 totals 16 residues. The CDR3 loop is CASSLAGQQHSYEQYF. The CDR3 bases are TGTGCCAGCAGCTTAGCGGGACAGCAGCACTCCTACGAGCAGTACTTC.

The chain carries TRBV11-2 and TRBJ1-1; D gene uncertain. The CDR3 consists of 14 residues. Trimming took 1 base from V and 0 from J, leaving 6 bases between them. CDR1 is SGHAT and CDR2 is FQNNGV in the germline V gene. The CDR3, as DNA: TGTGCCAGCAGCTTAGGGCCTGTGAACACTGAAGCTTTCTTT. This encodes CASSLGPVNTEAFF.

The chain links TRBV11-3 to TRBJ2-7; perhaps TRBD2 as D (6 bases). Germline V gene sequence: CDR1 SGHNT, CDR2 YENEEA. This CDR3 region has 13 residues. The V end lost 1 base, the J end lost 7 bases, and 11 bases lay between the germline ends. CDR3 amino acids: CASSLGRDQEQYF. CDR3 nucleotides: TGTGCCAGCAGCTTAGGGCGGGACCAAGAGCAGTACTTC.

The V gene is TRBV7-9, the J gene TRBJ2-3; the D is unclear. The CDR3 covers 14 residues. V dropped 1 base and J dropped 5 bases, with 10 bases sitting between them. Germline CDR1 reads SEHNR; CDR2 reads FQNEAQ (reference sequence). CDR3 sequence: CASSLGRTGDTQYF. CDR3 DNA sequence: TGTGCCAGCAGCTTAGGTAGGACGGGAGATACGCAGTATTTT.

J is TRBJ2-7 and V is TRBV30; 7 bases match TRBD1. Germline CDR1 reads GTSNPN; CDR2 reads SVGIG (reference sequence). CDR3 length: 12 amino acids. V trimming: 5 bases; J trimming: 2 bases; junction bases outside the gene matches: 3. The CDR3 here is CAWGDSTYEQYF. The CDR3, as DNA: TGTGCCTGGGGGGACAGTACCTACGAGCAGTACTTC.

The chain employs TRBV7-9 and TRBJ1-1; D perhaps matches TRBD1 (5 bases). Looked up from germline, CDR1 is SEHNR and CDR2 is FQNEAQ (reference sequence). Trimming took off 6 bases at V and 4 bases at J, with 15 bases between the two ends. The CDR3 runs to 14 residues. In nucleotides, the CDR3 is TGTGCCAGCAGACCATGGGACCGGGGCACTGAAGCTTTCTTT. Residues: CASRPWDRGTEAFF.